The subject of this entry is one T cell receptor (beta chain). Germline V gene sequence: CDR1 MDHEN, CDR2 SYDVKM. V lost 5 bases and J lost 8, with 15 bases in between. This CDR3 is 13 amino acids long. Original handling: Using reference gene primer amplification, nucleated cell counts were estimated. The assay was immunoSEQ multiplex PCR, and TCRdb's table has in-frame clones only and misses some. V and J calls and clone size come straight from that table; D and trimming were deduced from the DNA. The data show about 230,000 clones, over 80% seen once. The data are from a study of blood T cell repertoires in COVID-19. Study summary: From the United States, Italy and Spain came samples of acute and convalescent COVID-19. T cells, B-cell-depleted T cells, or PBMCs supplied cDNA or gDNA.

The V and J genes are TRBV28 and TRBJ1-2; D might be TRBD1 (6 bases). The sequence came from a man in his forties with acute or convalescent COVID-19. The sample taken for sequencing was peripheral blood. CDR3 protein: CASSLRDKRGYTF. The CDR3 DNA reads as TGTGCCAGCAGTCTCCGGGACAAACGGGGCTACACCTTC.